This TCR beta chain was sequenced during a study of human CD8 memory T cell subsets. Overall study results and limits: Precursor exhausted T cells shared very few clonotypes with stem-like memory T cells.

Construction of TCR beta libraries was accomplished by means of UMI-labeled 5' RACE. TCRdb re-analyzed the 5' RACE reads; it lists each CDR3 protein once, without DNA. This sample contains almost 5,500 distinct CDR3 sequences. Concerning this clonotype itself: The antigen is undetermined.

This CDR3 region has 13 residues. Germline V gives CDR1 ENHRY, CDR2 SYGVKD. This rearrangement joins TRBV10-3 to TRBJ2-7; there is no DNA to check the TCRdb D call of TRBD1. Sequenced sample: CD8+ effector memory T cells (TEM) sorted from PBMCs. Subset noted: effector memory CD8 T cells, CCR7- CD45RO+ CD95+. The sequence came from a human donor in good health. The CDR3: CAINGEGTYEQYF.